The clone carrying this TCR beta chain was observed a handful of times. Antigen specificity is unknown. These data come from a study of CD8 T cells in ankylosing spondylitis. Overall study results and limits: Several of the motif variants were reported before in synovial fluid and blood from reactive arthritis. Within ankylosing spondylitis blood, a TCR beta motif made up of roughly eight highly homologous variants appeared to be characteristic.

Via MiXCR, TCRdb re-called the 5' RACE reads, giving one row per CDR3 protein. The data show roughly 300,000 distinct CDR3 sequences, with less than 10% seen just once and about 14% held by the top ten. CDR3 length: 11 residues. Germline lookup yields CDR1 MNHEY and CDR2 SVGEGT. V gave up 4 bases and J gave up 7 bases, with 7 bases separating them. The rearrangement links TRBV6-2 or TRBV6-3 to TRBJ1-2; the D is unclear. Sequenced input: blood, either unsorted or a sorted T cell fraction (not recorded which). The receptor's source is a male donor with ankylosing spondylitis. The CDR3, as DNA: TGTGCCAGCAGTTCTCAAGGTGGCTACACCTTC. Residues: CASSSQGGYTF.